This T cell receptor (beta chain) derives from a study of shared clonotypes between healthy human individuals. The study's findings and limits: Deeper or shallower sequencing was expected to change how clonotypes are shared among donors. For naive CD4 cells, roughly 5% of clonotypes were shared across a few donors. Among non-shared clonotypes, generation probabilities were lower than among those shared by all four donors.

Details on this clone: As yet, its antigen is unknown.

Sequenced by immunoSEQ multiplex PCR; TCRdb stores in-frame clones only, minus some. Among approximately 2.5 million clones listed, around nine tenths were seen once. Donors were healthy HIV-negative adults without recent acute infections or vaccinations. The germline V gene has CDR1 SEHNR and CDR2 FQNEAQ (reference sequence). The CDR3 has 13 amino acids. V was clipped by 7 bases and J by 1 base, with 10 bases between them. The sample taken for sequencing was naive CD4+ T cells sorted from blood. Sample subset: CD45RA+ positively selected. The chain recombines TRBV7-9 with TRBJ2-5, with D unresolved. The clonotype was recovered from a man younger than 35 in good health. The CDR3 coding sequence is TGTGCCAGCAATAACCAGATCCAAGAGACCCAGTACTTC. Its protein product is CASNNQIQETQYF.